The clone carrying this TCR beta chain was picked up many times. This sample is part of a study of blood T cell repertoires in COVID-19. The table came from immunoSEQ multiplex PCR; TCRdb's copy has only in-frame clones and leaves some out. The sample consists of a few hundred thousand clones, about nine tenths of them appearing once. Germline-derived CDR1 and CDR2 are SEHNR and FQNEAQ (reference sequence). V shed 0 bases, J shed 4 bases, and the junction held 1 base outside the gene matches. The CDR3 is made up of 14 amino acids. The chain couples TRBV7-9 to TRBJ1-2; 8 bases fit TRBD1. The source is a woman between 45 and 60 years old who had recovered from COVID-19. The specimen was PBMCs or T cells enriched from blood (not recorded which). The CDR3 loop reads CASSLAGTGYGYTF. The CDR3 nucleotides are TGTGCCAGCAGCTTAGCGGGGACAGGCTATGGCTACACCTTC.